This T cell receptor beta chain is drawn from a study of vaccination and CD4 T cells after COVID-19. As for the study in general: The authors exposed cells to overlapping spike peptides derived from SARS-CoV-2, HCoV-NL63, HCoV-OC43 and HCoV-229E. A CEFX pool, an HIV-1 Nef pool, or no peptide went to control cultures.

The CDR3 covers 14 residues. V dropped 8 bases and J dropped 2; count of bases not matched to a gene: 7. Germline CDR1 is SGHVS and CDR2 is FQNEAQ. Concerning this clonotype itself: The antigen is unknown.

Researchers used the Oncomine TCR Beta short-read assay to sequence DNA from cultured CD4+ T cells. Cultured CD4+ T cells yielded the extracted genomic DNA. One entry per CDR3 protein, called by TCRdb with MiXCR from the PCR reads. This table holds around 10,000 distinct CDR3 sequences, around three fifths found once. The sample's treatment: roughly 11-day PBMC culture with coronavirus spike peptide pools or control peptides (ViraFEST assay). Both day 3 and day 7 involved replacing half of the medium with fresh IL-2 medium. The origin of this receptor is a human donor who had recovered from COVID-19. The sequencing sample was made of CD4+ T cells from blood, cultured in vitro. V gene TRBV7-8 combines with J gene TRBJ2-5, with 8 bases identical to TRBD1. CDR3 amino acids: CASGRTGGQETQYF. In nucleotides, the CDR3 is TGTGCCAGCGGCCGAACAGGGGGTCAAGAGACCCAGTACTTC.